Listed below are T cell receptor beta chains from one sample, sequenced in a study of CD8 T cells in ankylosing spondylitis. One entry per CDR3 protein, called by TCRdb with MiXCR from the 5' RACE reads. The data hold more than 650,000 distinct CDR3 sequences, with about 11% observed a single time. Sequencing was performed on blood, either unsorted or a sorted T cell fraction (not recorded which). All receptors derive from a male donor with ankylosing spondylitis. Both conserved end residues are part of each CDR3. Each record gives: clone size, J gene, D gene, V gene, CDR3 DNA, CDR3 protein. The D gene is left open where the match is weak. Only part of the rows carry a size: once, few, many, or a class if the clone is expanded.

abundance: few
j_gene: TRBJ1-1
d_gene: .
v_gene: TRBV10-3
CDR3nt: TGTGCCATCAGTGCGGGACGAGTCACTGAAGCTTTCTTT
CDR3aa: CAISAGRVTEAFF

abundance: many
j_gene: TRBJ2-3
d_gene: .
v_gene: TRBV5-1
CDR3nt: TGCGCCAGCAGCTTGGCCAGCCGCACAGATACGCAGTATTTT
CDR3aa: CASSLASRTDTQYF

abundance: few
j_gene: TRBJ1-4
d_gene: TRBD1
v_gene: TRBV7-2
CDR3nt: TGTGCCAGCAGCGACCGGACAGGGGGGAATGAAAAACTGTTTTTT
CDR3aa: CASSDRTGGNEKLFF

abundance: few
j_gene: TRBJ1-1
d_gene: .
v_gene: TRBV5-1
CDR3nt: TGCGCCAGCAGCCTCTACCAAGCTGCGAACACTGAAGCTTTCTTT
CDR3aa: CASSLYQAANTEAFF

abundance: .
j_gene: TRBJ1-1
d_gene: TRBD1
v_gene: TRBV18
CDR3nt: TGTGCCAGCTCACCTATACAGGGGGCATCGAACACTGAAGCTTTCTTT
CDR3aa: CASSPIQGASNTEAFF

abundance: many
j_gene: TRBJ2-7
d_gene: TRBD1
v_gene: TRBV10-3
CDR3nt: TGTGCCATCAGTGCGGGACAGGGTGTATACGAGCAGTACTTC
CDR3aa: CAISAGQGVYEQYF

abundance: .
j_gene: TRBJ2-5
d_gene: TRBD2
v_gene: TRBV20-1
CDR3nt: TGCAGTGCTAGCCCACCTAGCGGACATAAAGGGACCCAGTACTTC
CDR3aa: CSASPPSGHKGTQYF

abundance: few
j_gene: TRBJ1-1
d_gene: .
v_gene: TRBV6-2/TRBV6-3
CDR3nt: TGTGCCAGCAAGGTTCTCGGGAACACTGAAGCTTTCTTT
CDR3aa: CASKVLGNTEAFF

abundance: .
j_gene: TRBJ2-1
d_gene: TRBD2
v_gene: TRBV20-1
CDR3nt: TGCAGTGCCTCCGTAGCGGGAGTTGGGGATGAGCAGTTCTTC
CDR3aa: CSASVAGVGDEQFF

abundance: .
j_gene: TRBJ2-7
d_gene: TRBD1
v_gene: TRBV4-2
CDR3nt: TGTGCCAGCAGCCCGACTCGACAGGGGATCTACGAGCAGTACTTC
CDR3aa: CASSPTRQGIYEQYF

abundance: .
j_gene: TRBJ2-7
d_gene: TRBD1
v_gene: TRBV5-1
CDR3nt: TGCGCCAGCAGCTCCCTGGCCCCGGGGACAGGGGGATCCGACTCCTACGAGCAGTACTTC
CDR3aa: CASSSLAPGTGGSDSYEQYF

abundance: .
j_gene: TRBJ2-1
d_gene: TRBD1
v_gene: TRBV6-5
CDR3nt: TGTGCCAGCAGCTTCGGGACAGAAGAGTTCTTC
CDR3aa: CASSFGTEEFF

abundance: .
j_gene: TRBJ1-1
d_gene: .
v_gene: TRBV7-2
CDR3nt: TGTGCCAGCAGACTTTGGGCGAGCGCCGGGAACACTGAAGCTTTCTTT
CDR3aa: CASRLWASAGNTEAFF

abundance: few
j_gene: TRBJ1-2
d_gene: .
v_gene: TRBV7-2
CDR3nt: TGTGCCAGCAGCTTGAACAGGGACCCCTATGGCTACACCTTC
CDR3aa: CASSLNRDPYGYTF

abundance: many
j_gene: TRBJ2-2
d_gene: TRBD1
v_gene: TRBV24-1
CDR3nt: TGTGCCACCAGACAGGGGACGAACACCGGGGAGCTGTTTTTT
CDR3aa: CATRQGTNTGELFF

abundance: few
j_gene: TRBJ2-7
d_gene: TRBD2
v_gene: TRBV6-2/TRBV6-3
CDR3nt: TGTGCCAGCAGACGGGCGGGGGCCTACGAGCAGTACTTC
CDR3aa: CASRRAGAYEQYF

abundance: few
j_gene: TRBJ2-1
d_gene: .
v_gene: TRBV24-1
CDR3nt: TGTGCCACCAGTGATGTCAGGGTAGCTTACAATGAGCAGTTCTTC
CDR3aa: CATSDVRVAYNEQFF